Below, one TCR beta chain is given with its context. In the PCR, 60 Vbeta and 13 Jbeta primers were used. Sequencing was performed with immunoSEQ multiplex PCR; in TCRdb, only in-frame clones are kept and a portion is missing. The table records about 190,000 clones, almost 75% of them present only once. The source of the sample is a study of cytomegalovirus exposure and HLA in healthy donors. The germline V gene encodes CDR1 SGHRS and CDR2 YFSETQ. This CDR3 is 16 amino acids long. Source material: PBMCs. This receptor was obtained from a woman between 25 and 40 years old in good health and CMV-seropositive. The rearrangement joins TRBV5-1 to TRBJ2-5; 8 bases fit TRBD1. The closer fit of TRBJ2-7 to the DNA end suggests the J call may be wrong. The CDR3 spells CASSSKGGQVGNEQYF. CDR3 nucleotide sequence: TGCGCCAGCAGCTCGAAAGGGGGACAGGTCGGGAACGAGCAGTACTTC.